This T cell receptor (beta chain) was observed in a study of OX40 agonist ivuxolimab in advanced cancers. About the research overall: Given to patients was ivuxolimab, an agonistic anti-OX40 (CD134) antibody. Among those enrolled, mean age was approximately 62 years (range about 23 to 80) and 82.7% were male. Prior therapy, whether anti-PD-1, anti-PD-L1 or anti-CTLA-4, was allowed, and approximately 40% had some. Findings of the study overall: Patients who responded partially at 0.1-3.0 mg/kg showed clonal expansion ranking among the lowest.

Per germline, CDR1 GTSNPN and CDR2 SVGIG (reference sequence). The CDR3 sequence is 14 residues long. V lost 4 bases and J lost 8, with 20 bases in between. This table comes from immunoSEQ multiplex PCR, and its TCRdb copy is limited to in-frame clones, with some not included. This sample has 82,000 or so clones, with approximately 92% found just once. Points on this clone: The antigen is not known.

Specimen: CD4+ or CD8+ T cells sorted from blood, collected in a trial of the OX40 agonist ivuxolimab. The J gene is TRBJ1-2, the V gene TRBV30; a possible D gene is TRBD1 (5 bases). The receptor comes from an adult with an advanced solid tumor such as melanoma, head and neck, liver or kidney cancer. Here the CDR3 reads CAWTPSDTGRGYTF. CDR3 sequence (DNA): TGTGCCTGGACCCCCTCGGACACGGGGCGCGGCTACACCTTC.